This TCR beta chain was retrieved from a study of blood T cells in healthy people across ages. Whole-study results and caveats: Observed TCR beta diversity per million T cells went down as age went up. This fall followed a roughly linear course with age.

This CDR3 has 13 residues. The germline CDR1 and CDR2 sequences are SGHTA and FQGNSA. V shed 7 bases and J 4 bases; nucleotides not matched to a gene: 5. Comments on this clonotype: Its antigen is as yet unknown.

Next came a second PCR, run for about 7 to 12 cycles, which used a sample-barcoded 5' primer along with a J-beta primer mix. Each cDNA molecule was tagged by a template-switch adaptor that had 12 random nucleotides. TCRdb re-analysed the 5' RACE reads in MiXCR, keeping a single row per CDR3 protein. The data contain around 800,000 distinct CDR3 sequences, 40% to 65% of them seen just once; the ten biggest clones take up roughly two fifths. Donation came from healthy Caucasian individuals in Russia who were aged roughly 6 to 95. Material: blood. This receptor was taken from a man aged 80 or over in good health. The gene calls are TRBV7-2 and TRBJ2-7, with TRBD1 matching over 9 bases. This chain's CDR3 is CASTTGTGYEQYF. As DNA, the CDR3 is TGTGCCAGCACCACCGGGACAGGGTACGAGCAGTACTTC.